What follows describes a single T cell receptor beta chain. The sample is drawn from a study of blood T cell repertoires in COVID-19. For the study at large: COVID-19 samples from acute and convalescent phases originated in the United States, Italy and Spain.

Per the original methods: By means of reference gene primer amplification, nucleated cell counts were estimated. TCRdb's copy holds only in-frame clones and misses some; the assay was immunoSEQ multiplex PCR. From that table come the V and J calls and clone size; the DNA was used to work out D and trimming. The sample carries more than 200,000 clones, 87% recorded once. Participant age was roughly 18 to 100 years, and participants resided in about two dozen US areas. The clonotype was recovered from a young woman with acute COVID-19. Sequencing used PBMCs or T cells enriched from blood (not recorded which).

The CDR3 DNA reads TGTGCCAGCAGCGGACTAGCGGGTTACACAGATACGCAGTATTTT. It specifies CASSGLAGYTDTQYF. The rearrangement uses TRBV9 and TRBJ2-3, with TRBD2 identical over 10 bases. This CDR3 comprises 15 residues. Trimming cost V 3 bases and J 2 bases; bases outside gene matches: 3. CDR1 and CDR2 from the germline V gene are SGDLS and YYNGEE.